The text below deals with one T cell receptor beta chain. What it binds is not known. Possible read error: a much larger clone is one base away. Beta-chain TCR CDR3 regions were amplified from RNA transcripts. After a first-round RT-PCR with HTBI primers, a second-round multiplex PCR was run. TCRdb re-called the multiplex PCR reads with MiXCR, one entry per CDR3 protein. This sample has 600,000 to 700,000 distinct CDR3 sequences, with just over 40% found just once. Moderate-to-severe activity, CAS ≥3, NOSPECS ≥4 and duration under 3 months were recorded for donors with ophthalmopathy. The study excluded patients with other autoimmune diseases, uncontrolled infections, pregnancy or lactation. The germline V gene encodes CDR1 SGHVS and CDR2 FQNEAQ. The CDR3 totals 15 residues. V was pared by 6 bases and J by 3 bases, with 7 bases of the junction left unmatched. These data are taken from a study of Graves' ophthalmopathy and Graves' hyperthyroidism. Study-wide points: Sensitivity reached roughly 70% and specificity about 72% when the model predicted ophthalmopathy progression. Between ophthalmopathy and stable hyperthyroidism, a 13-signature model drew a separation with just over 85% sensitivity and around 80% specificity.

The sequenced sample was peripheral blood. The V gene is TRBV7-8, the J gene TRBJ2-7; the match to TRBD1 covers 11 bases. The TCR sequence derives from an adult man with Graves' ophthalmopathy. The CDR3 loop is CASSYSGQGGYEQYV. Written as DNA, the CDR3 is TGTGCCAGCAGTTACTCGGGACAGGGGGGCTACGAGCAGTACGTC.